This T cell receptor beta chain comes out of a study of T cell repertoires in cytomegalovirus infection. Looking at the study overall: Indications of both CMV infection and matching HLA type were provided by public TCR beta signatures. Regarding the study as a whole: Of the TCR beta families, the public ones yielded a cumulative frequency that identified carriers of CMV plus the relevant HLA. HLA-C-restricted CMV clonotypes gave the most frequent clonotype in two of eight donors.

The CDR3 is 16 amino acids. Germline V CDR1 and CDR2: SGHAT, FQNNGV. Losses at the gene ends were 5 bases for V and 11 bases for J; bases not matched to a gene: 20. From the reads, TCRdb called clonotypes with MiXCR, one entry per CDR3 protein. The sample carries almost 500,000 distinct CDR3 sequences, approximately 10% recorded once. The sample holds many counts of this clonotype. Antigen specificity is unknown. This TCR came from a human donor in good health (CMV status not recorded). Some clones in this sample may be carry-over from other donors' samples. Input material: PBMCs. The chain links TRBV11-2 to TRBJ1-1; 7 bases are a match to TRBD1. The CDR3 loop is CASSPEGIRGFLRAFF. CDR3 in DNA: TGTGCCAGCAGCCCCGAGGGGATCAGGGGGTTCTTACGGGCTTTCTTT.